This T cell receptor beta chain originates from a study of cytomegalovirus exposure and HLA in healthy donors. As concerns this clone: The antigen is not known.

General observations from the study: Most TCR sequences proved rare, with some public TCRs found in many donors. Most of the TCR beta V segments (in an earlier analysis) were productive either about 87% or about 30% of the time. Over 150 TCR beta chains were listed as cytomegalovirus-associated. In a later analysis, productive TCRs from donors in an Asian-associated ancestry cluster reportedly carried fewer N-insertions than the cohort mean.

The CDR3 contains 14 residues. Germline assignment: CDR1 MGHDK and CDR2 SYGVNS. V trimming: 6 bases; J trimming: 2 bases; junction bases outside the gene matches: 6. Researchers ran the PCR with 60 Vbeta and 13 Jbeta primers. Clones were read by immunoSEQ multiplex PCR, and TCRdb kept only the in-frame ones, dropping some. The data contain 97,000 or so clones, 75% to 80% of them singletons. What was sequenced was PBMCs. The sequence was obtained from a male donor in good health and CMV-seropositive. The chain links TRBV25-1 to TRBJ2-5; 7 positions agree with TRBD2. CDR3 sequence: CASRGVGGQETQYF. The CDR3 nucleotides are TGTGCCAGCAGGGGTGTGGGGGGGCAAGAGACCCAGTACTTC.